This TCR beta chain was recovered during a study of blood T cells in healthy people across ages. The CDR3 consists of 15 residues. Germline V lookup: CDR1 SGHAT, CDR2 FQDESV (reference sequence). V dropped 1 base and J dropped 1 base, with 11 bases sitting between them. Primers used in a second PCR of about 6 to 11 cycles were a sample-barcoded 5' primer and a J-beta primer mix. In TCRdb, the 5' RACE reads were re-called with MiXCR into one record per CDR3 protein. This table holds about 1.1 million distinct CDR3 sequences, roughly two fifths found once. A minimum of 6 million PBMCs was isolated per sample. The study's findings and limits: No one knew whether donors had CMV, which possibly confounded expanded clonotype changes. A conclusive naive versus antigen-experienced comparison was prevented by the unsorted PBMCs.

Details on this clonotype: Its antigen remains unknown.

The sequence was obtained from a young man in good health. This sequence joins TRBV11-1 and TRBJ2-7; D might be TRBD1 (6 bases). The sample taken for sequencing was blood. The CDR3 spells CASSLVQDRSYEQYF. Here the CDR3 DNA reads TGTGCCAGCAGCTTAGTGCAGGACAGATCCTACGAGCAGTACTTC.